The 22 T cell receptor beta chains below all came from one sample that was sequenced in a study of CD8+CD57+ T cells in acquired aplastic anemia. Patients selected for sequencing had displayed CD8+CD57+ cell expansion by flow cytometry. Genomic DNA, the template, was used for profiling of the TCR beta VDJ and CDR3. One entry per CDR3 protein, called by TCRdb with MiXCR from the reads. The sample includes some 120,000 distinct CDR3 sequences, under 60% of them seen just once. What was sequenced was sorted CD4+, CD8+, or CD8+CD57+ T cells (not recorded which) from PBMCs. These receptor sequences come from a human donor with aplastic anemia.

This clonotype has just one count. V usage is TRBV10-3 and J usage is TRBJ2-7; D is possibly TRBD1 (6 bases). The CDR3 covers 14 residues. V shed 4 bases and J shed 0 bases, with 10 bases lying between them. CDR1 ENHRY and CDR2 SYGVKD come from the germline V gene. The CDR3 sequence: CAISGTARSYEQYF. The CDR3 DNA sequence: TGTGCCATCAGTGGGACAGCACGCTCCTACGAGCAGTACTTC.

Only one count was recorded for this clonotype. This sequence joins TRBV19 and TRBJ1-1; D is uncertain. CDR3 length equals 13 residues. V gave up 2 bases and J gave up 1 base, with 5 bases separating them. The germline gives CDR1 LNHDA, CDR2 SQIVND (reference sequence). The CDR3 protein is CASSIRRNTEAFF. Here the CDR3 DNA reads TGTGCCAGTAGTATAAGGCGGAACACTGAAGCTTTCTTT.

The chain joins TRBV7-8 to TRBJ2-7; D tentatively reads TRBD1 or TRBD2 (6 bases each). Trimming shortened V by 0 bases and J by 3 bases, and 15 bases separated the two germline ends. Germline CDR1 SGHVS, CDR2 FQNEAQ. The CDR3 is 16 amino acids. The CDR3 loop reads CASSLASVGGSYEQYF. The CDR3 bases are TGTGCCAGCAGCTTAGCCTCGGTGGGGGGCAGCTACGAGCAGTACTTC.

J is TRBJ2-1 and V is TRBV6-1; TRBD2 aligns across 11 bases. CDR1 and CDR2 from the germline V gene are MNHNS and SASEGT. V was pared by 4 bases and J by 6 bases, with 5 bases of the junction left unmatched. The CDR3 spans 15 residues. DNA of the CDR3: TGTGCCAGCAGTGGACTAGCGGGGTCGTCCAATGAGCAGTTCTTC. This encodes CASSGLAGSSNEQFF.

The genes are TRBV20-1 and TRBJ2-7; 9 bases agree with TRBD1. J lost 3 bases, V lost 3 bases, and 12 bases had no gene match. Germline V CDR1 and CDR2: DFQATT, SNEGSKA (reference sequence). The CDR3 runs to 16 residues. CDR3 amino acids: CSASRWDRVNYYEQYF. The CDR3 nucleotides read TGCAGTGCTAGCCGCTGGGACAGGGTCAACTACTACGAGCAGTACTTC.

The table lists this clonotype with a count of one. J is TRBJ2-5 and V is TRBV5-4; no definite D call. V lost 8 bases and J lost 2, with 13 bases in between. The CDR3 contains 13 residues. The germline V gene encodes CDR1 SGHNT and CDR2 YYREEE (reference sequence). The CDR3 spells CASSILGQETQYF. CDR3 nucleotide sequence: TGTGCCAGTAGTATTCTTGGGCAAGAGACCCAGTACTTC.

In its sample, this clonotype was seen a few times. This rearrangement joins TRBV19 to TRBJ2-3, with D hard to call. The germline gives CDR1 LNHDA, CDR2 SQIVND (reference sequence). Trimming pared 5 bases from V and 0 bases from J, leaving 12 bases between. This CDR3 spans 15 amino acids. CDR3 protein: CASSSDRRSTDTQYF. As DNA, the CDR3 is TGTGCCAGTAGTTCCGATCGAAGGAGCACAGATACGCAGTATTTT.

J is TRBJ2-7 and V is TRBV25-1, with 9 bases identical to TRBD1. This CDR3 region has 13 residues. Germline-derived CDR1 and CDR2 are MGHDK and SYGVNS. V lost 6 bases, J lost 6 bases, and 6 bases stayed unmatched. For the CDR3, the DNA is TGTGCCAGCAGACCAACAGGGGGCGGCGAGCAGTACTTC. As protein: CASRPTGGGEQYF.

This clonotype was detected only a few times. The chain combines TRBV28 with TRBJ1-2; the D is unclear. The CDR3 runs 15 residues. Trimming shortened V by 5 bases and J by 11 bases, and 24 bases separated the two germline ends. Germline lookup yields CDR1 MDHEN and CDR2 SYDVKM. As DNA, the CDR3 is TGTGCCAGCAGTCCGGTCGTGCAGACCCTCTATTATTACACCTTC. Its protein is CASSPVVQTLYYYTF.

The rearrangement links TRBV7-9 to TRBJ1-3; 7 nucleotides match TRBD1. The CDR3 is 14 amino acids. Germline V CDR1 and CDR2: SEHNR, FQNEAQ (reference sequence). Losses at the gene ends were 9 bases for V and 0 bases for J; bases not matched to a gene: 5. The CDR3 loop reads CASRRDSSGNTIYF. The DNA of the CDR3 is TGTGCCAGTCGCCGGGACAGCTCTGGAAACACCATATATTTT.

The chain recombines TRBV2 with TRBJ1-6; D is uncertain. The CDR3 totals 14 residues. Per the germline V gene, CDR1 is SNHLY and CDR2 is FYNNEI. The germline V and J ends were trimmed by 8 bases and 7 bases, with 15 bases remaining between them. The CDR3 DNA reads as TGTGCCAGCCGCCGGGTTCTGCGAAATTCACCCCTCCACTTT. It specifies CASRRVLRNSPLHF.

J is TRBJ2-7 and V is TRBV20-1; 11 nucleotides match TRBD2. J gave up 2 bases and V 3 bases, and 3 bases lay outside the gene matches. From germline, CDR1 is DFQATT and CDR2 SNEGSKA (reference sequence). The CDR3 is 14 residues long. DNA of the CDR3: TGCAGTGCTAGTCCTAGCGGGGGGACCTACGAGCAGTACTTC. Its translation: CSASPSGGTYEQYF.

In nucleotides, the CDR3 is TGTGCCAGCAGTGACGTTTTAGTCTCCTACGAGCAGTACTTC. Its translation is CASSDVLVSYEQYF. The rearrangement joins TRBV2 to TRBJ2-7; D not resolved. Trimming shortened V by 3 bases and J by 0 bases, and 9 bases separated the two germline ends. The CDR3 runs to 14 residues. The germline V gene has CDR1 SNHLY and CDR2 FYNNEI.

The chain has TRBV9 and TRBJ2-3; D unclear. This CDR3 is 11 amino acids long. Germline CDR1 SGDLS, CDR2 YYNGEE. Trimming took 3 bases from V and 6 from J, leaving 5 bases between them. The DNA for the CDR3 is TGTGCCAGCAGCGCCGCGGATACGCAGTATTTT. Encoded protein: CASSAADTQYF.

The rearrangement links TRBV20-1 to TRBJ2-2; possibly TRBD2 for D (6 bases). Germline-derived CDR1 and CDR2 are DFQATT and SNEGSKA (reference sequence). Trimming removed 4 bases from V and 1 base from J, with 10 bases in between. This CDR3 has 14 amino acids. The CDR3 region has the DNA TGCAGTGCTAAGGACTACCTGAACACCGGGGAGCTGTTTTTT. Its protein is CSAKDYLNTGELFF.

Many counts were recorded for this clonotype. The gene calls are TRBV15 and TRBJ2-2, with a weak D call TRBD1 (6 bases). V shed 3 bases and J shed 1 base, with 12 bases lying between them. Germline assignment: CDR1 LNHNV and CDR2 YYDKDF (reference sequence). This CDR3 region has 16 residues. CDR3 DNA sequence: TGTGCCACCAGCAGCCGGGAAGGGGGGAACACCGGGGAGCTGTTTTTT. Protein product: CATSSREGGNTGELFF.

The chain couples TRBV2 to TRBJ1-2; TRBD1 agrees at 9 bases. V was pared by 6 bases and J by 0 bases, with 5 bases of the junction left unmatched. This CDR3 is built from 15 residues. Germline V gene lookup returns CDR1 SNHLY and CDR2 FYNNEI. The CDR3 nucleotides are TGTGCCAGCAGCCTAGGGACAGGGACTAACTATGGCTACACCTTC. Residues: CASSLGTGTNYGYTF.

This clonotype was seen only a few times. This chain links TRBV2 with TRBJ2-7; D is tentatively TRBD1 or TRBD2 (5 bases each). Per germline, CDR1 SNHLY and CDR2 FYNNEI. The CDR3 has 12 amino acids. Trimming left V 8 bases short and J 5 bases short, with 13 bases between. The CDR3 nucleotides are TGTGCCAGCCGGGACGGGGACGACGAGCAGTACTTC. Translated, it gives CASRDGDDEQYF. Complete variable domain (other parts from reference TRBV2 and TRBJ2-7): EPEVTQTPSHQVTQMGQEVILRCVPISNHLYFYWYRQILGQKVEFLVSFYNNEISEKSEIFDDQFSVERPDGSNFTLKIRSTKLEDSAMYFCASRDGDDEQYFGPGTRLTVT.

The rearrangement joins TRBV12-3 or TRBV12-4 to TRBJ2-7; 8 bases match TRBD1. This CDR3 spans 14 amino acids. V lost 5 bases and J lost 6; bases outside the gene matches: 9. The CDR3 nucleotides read TGTGCCAGCAGTCTCACCCGCAGGGGGCCCGAGCAGTACTTC. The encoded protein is CASSLTRRGPEQYF.

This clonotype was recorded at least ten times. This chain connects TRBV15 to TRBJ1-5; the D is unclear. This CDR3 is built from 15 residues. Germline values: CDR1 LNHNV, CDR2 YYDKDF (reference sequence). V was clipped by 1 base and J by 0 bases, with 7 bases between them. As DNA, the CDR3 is TGTGCCACCAGCAGAGGTTGGAGTAGCAATCAGCCCCAGCATTTT. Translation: CATSRGWSSNQPQHF.

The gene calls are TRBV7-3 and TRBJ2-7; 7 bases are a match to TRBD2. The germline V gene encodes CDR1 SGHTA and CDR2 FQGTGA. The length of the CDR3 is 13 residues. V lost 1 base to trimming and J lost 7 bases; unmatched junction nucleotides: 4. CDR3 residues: CASSLMPAGEQYF. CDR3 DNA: TGTGCCAGCAGCTTAATGCCAGCGGGGGAGCAGTACTTC.

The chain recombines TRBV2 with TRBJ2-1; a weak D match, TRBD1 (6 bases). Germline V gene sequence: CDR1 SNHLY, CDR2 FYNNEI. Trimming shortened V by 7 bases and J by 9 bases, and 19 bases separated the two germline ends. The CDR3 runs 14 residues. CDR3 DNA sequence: TGTGCCAGCACCACCGGGCAGGGGCCCGGTGAGCAGTTCTTC. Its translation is CASTTGQGPGEQFF.